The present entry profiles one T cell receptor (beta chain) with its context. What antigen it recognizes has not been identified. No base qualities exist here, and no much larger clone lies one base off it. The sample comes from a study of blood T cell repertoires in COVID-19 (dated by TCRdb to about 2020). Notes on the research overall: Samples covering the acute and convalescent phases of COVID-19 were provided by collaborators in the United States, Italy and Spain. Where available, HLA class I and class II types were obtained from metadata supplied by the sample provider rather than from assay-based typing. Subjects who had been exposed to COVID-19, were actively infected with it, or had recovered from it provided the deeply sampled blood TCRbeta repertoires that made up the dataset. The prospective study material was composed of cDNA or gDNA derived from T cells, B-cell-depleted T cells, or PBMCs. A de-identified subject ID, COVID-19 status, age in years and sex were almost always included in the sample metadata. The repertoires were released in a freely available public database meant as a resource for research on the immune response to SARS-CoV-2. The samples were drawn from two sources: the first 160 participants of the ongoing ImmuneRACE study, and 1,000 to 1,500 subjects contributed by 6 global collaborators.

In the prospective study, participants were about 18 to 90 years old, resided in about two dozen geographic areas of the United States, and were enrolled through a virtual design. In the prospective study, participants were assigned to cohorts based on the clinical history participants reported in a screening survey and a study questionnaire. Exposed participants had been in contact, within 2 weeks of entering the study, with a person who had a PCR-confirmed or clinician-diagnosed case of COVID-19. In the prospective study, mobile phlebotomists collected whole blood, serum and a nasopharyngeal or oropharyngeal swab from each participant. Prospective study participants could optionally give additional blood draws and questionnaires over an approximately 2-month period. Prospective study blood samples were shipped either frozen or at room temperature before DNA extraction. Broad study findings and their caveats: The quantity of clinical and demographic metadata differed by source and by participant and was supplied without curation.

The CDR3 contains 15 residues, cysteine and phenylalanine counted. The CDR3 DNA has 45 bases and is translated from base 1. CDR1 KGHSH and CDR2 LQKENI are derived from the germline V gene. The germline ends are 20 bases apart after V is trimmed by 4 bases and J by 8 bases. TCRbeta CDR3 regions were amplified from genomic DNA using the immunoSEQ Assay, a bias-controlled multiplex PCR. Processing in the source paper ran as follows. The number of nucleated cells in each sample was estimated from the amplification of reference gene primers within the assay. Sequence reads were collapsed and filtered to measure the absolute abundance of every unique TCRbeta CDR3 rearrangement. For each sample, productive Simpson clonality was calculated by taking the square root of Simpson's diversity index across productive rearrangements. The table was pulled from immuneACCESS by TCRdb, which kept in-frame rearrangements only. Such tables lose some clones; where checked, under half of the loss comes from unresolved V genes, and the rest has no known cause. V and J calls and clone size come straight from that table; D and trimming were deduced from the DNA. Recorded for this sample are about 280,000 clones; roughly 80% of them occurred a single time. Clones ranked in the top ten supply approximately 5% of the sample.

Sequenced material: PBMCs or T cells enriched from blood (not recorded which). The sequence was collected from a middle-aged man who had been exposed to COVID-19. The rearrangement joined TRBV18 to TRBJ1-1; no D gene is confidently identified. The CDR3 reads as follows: CASSLLQGAQREAFF. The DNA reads TGTGCCAGCTCACTTCTCCAAGGAGCCCAAAGAGAAGCTTTCTTT.